These T cell receptor beta chains were read from a single sample in a study of blood T cells in healthy people across ages. One entry per CDR3 protein results from TCRdb running MiXCR on the 5' RACE reads. This table has about 1.6 million distinct CDR3 sequences, roughly a third appearing once. Sequenced: blood. These receptors were obtained from a woman aged 25 to 39 in good health. Each CDR3 is given with its conserved first and last residue. D genes are given only for firm matches. For some rows the clone size is stated as once, few or many, or as a class when expanded; others skip it.

J,V,D,size,DNA,CDR3
TRBJ2-7,TRBV11-2,.,few,TGTGCCAGCAGCTTAGCATTTGCGGATTACTACGAGCAGTACTTC,CASSLAFADYYEQYF
TRBJ2-1,TRBV28,.,few,TGTGCCAGCAGTTTCCCCTCCTCGCGAAGAGAGCAGTTCTTC,CASSFPSSRREQFF
TRBJ1-5,TRBV25-1,TRBD1,.,TGTGCCAGCAGTGGTGGGACAGGGCATCAGCCCCAGCATTTT,CASSGGTGHQPQHF
TRBJ2-3,TRBV4-1,.,.,TGCACCAGCAGCCAAGGTGGCTTCGGGGATACGCAGTATTTT,CTSSQGGFGDTQYF
TRBJ2-5,TRBV9,.,.,TGTGCCAGCAGCGTAGCCGGACTCCAAGAGACCCAGTACTTC,CASSVAGLQETQYF
TRBJ2-1,TRBV7-9,.,.,TGTGCCAGCAGCTTTCAGCAGAGCCTGTTCTTC,CASSFQQSLFF
TRBJ2-2,TRBV5-4,TRBD1,.,TGTGCCAGCAGCTCACCCCGCGTTATGCAGGGGGCGACCAACACCGGGGAGCTGTTTTTT,CASSSPRVMQGATNTGELFF
TRBJ1-2,TRBV11-1,.,.,TGTGCCAGCAGCATAGGTCCGGACTATGGCTACACCTTC,CASSIGPDYGYTF
TRBJ2-7,TRBV12-3/TRBV12-4,TRBD2,few,TGTGCCAGCAGTTTAGGGACTAGGCGGGAGGAGCAGTACTTC,CASSLGTRREEQYF
TRBJ1-4,TRBV7-9,TRBD1,.,TGTGCCAGCAGCTTTGCGACAGGGGGTTATGAAAAACTGTTTTTT,CASSFATGGYEKLFF
TRBJ2-5,TRBV30,.,few,TGTGCCTGGAGTTTGGGGTCCGGGGAGACCCAGTACTTC,CAWSLGSGETQYF
TRBJ2-3,TRBV5-1,TRBD2,.,TGCGCCAGCAGCTTGATTTTTTCCCGGGACACCACTCTAGCGGGACAAGATACGCAGTATTTT,CASSLIFSRDTTLAGQDTQYF
TRBJ2-1,TRBV5-1,.,few,TGCGCCAGCAGCCTGGGGGTAACAGGGCGGATGGATGAGCAGTTCTTC,CASSLGVTGRMDEQFF
TRBJ2-5,TRBV10-3,TRBD2,many,TGTGCCATCAGTTCTAGCGGGGGGGAGACCCAGTACTTC,CAISSSGGETQYF
TRBJ2-2,TRBV5-1,.,.,TGCGCCAGCAGCTCATCCGGCGGGACAAGAAACACCGGGGAGCTGTTTTTT,CASSSSGGTRNTGELFF
TRBJ2-3,TRBV7-3,TRBD2,.,TGTGCCAGCAGCTTATCGAGGACCGGGACTAGCGGGAAGAGGCGAGATACGCAGTATTTT,CASSLSRTGTSGKRRDTQYF